This TCR beta chain was recovered during a study of CD8+ T cells in alopecia areata. The treatment: oral pan-JAK inhibitor, 5-10 mg twice daily. Lesional scalp punch biopsies and peripheral blood came from alopecia areata patients. Investigators isolated RNA and reverse transcribed it into cDNA to act as the sequencing template. Assay: immunoSEQ multiplex PCR; the TCRdb copy retains only in-frame clones and omits some. Of about 110,000 clones detected, about 83% appear once; the ten largest clones hold around 25%. Comments on this clone: Its antigen remains unknown.

Study conclusions and caveats: Because of a solitary nonresponder, the connection of baseline CD8+ expansion to response stays uncertain.

This clonotype was sampled from a human donor with alopecia areata. This material consisted of CD8+ T cells sorted from blood, taken at week 24, from a patient treated with tofacitinib.

CDR3 residues: CTSSQEGLRRGPTHNEQFF. CDR3 in DNA: TGCACCAGCAGCCAGGAAGGGCTTAGGCGGGGGCCAACACACAATGAGCAGTTCTTC. The rearrangement uses TRBV1 and TRBJ2-1; the table assigns TRBD2, which was not confirmed against the DNA. TRBV1 is marked as a pseudogene. This CDR3 has 19 amino acids.